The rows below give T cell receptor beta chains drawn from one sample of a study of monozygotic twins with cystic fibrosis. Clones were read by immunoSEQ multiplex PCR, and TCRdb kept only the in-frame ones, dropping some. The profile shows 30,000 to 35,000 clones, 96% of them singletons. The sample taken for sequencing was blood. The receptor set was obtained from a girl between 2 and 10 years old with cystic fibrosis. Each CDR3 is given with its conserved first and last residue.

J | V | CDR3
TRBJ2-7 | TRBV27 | CASSPTRDNTYEQYF
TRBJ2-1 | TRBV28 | CASSLDFADEQFF
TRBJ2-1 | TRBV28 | CASSLSNRGEQFF
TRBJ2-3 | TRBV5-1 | CASSLGRYDDTQYF
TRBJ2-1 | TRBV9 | CASSFGDREEVEQFF
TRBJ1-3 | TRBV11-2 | CASSLGGDRWTGNTIYF
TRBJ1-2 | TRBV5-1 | CASSLGGAEGYTF
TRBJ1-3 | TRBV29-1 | CSVFSGNTIYF
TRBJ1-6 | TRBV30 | CAWSGQGGAPLHF
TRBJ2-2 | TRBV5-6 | CASSVGVLAGELFF
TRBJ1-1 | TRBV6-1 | CASSRGPGTEAFF
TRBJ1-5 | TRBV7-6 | CASSLEGTGTRPQHF
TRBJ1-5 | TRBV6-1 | CASSAAVGSNQPQHF
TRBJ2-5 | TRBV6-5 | CASISDSQETQYF
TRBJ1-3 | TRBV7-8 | CASSEGSGSGNTIYF
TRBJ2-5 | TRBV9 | CASSVGGHETQYF
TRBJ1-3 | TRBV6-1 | CASSENRPGNTIYF
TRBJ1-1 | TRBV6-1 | CASTKGAGSTEAFF
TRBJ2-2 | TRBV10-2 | CASISGGNTGELFF
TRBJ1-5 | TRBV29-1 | CSVVEGASNQPQHF
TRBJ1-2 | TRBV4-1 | CASSQDSGTGYGYTF
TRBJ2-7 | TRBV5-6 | CASSLETVYEQYF
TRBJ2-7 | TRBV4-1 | CASSQEIAGGDEQYF
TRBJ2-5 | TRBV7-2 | CASSTSGSKDQYF
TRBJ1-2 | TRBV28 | CASRDRGKGGGYTF
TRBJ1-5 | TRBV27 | CATGDGYQPQHF
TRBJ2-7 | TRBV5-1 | CATKFGGSSYEQYF
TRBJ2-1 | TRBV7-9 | CASSLKQRAGNEQFF
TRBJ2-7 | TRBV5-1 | CASSPGLAGSYEQYF
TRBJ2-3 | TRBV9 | CASSVSKVEVTDTQYF
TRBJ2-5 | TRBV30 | CAWSLGRETQYF
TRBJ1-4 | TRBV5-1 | CASSFGAAGEYEKLFF
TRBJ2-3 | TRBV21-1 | CASSPGQGNTDTQYF
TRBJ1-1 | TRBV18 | CASSPDPAGIAEAFF
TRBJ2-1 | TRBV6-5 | CASRTPETSYNEQFF
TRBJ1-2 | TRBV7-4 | CASSFTPGQVYGYTF
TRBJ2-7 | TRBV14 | CASSQDSGVEYEQYF
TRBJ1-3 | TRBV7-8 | CASSPGGGNTIYF
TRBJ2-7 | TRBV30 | CAWRDIRQGGRGEQYF